The 31 T cell receptor beta chains reported below all come from one sample, sequenced in a study of blood T cells in healthy people across ages. The authors ran a second PCR of roughly 6 to 12 cycles using a sample-barcoded 5' primer and a J-beta primer mix. In TCRdb, the 5' RACE reads were re-called with MiXCR into one record per CDR3 protein. The sample yields 950,000 to 1,200,000 distinct CDR3 sequences, roughly two fifths seen once. The sequenced sample was blood. The receptor set was obtained from a man younger than 35 in good health.

This clonotype was seen more than once but under ten times. J is TRBJ2-1 and V is TRBV2; 11 bases fit TRBD2. The DNA end is more similar to TRBJ2-7, so the J call may be wrong. The CDR3 runs to 16 residues. The germline CDR1 and CDR2 sequences are SNHLY and FYNNEI. The CDR3 is CASTGTSGKSYNEQYF. The CDR3 nucleotides read TGTGCCAGCACCGGGACTAGCGGAAAATCCTACAATGAGCAGTACTTC.

This clonotype was seen more than once but under ten times. The chain recombines TRBV4-3 with TRBJ2-1; 9 bases agree with TRBD2. Trimming took 3 bases from V and 7 from J; bases not matched to a gene: 13. This CDR3 has 17 residues. Germline values: CDR1 LGHNA, CDR2 YSLEER. The CDR3, as DNA: TGCGCCAGCAGCCATGCCCCGGGGACTAGCAATTTGAATGAGCAGTTCTTC. Its translation: CASSHAPGTSNLNEQFF.

This chain's CDR3 is CASSSARELGTDTQYF. For the CDR3, the DNA is TGTGCCAGCAGCTCTGCTCGAGAATTAGGGACAGATACGCAGTATTTT. The V and J genes are TRBV7-9 and TRBJ2-3; D is unclear. The V and J ends lost 4 bases and 3 bases respectively, with 17 bases between them. Germline loops: CDR1 SEHNR, CDR2 FQNEAQ (reference sequence). The CDR3 length is 16 residues.

The table lists this clonotype with many counts. DNA of the CDR3: TGCAGTGCTAAGGGACTTAGAAACACTGAAGCTTTCTTT. Translation: CSAKGLRNTEAFF. This chain connects TRBV20-1 to TRBJ1-1; D is perhaps TRBD1 (5 bases). This CDR3 is built from 13 residues. V was clipped by 4 bases and J by 2 bases, with 11 bases between them. Germline CDR1 and CDR2: DFQATT and SNEGSKA (reference sequence).

The chain combines TRBV6-2 or TRBV6-3 with TRBJ2-4; 10 bases fit TRBD1. The CDR3 runs to 14 residues. Trimming removed 5 bases from V and 6 bases from J; junction bases left unmatched: 4. Looked up from germline, CDR1 is MNHEY and CDR2 is SVGEGT. The CDR3 here is CASSPTGGRNIQYF. The CDR3 bases are TGTGCCAGCAGTCCGACAGGGGGCAGAAACATTCAGTACTTC.

Many counts were recorded for this clonotype. The CDR3 here is CASSSGGGGNEQFF. CDR3 nucleotides: TGTGCCAGCAGTTCCGGCGGGGGGGGCAATGAGCAGTTCTTC. The gene calls are TRBV12-3 or TRBV12-4 and TRBJ2-1, with 9 positions matching TRBD2. J gave up 6 bases and V 4 bases, and 4 bases lay outside the gene matches. This CDR3 is 14 amino acids long.

V and J are TRBV6-5 and TRBJ1-5, with a possible D match to TRBD1 (6 bases). The germline CDR1 and CDR2 sequences are MNHEY and SVGAGI. This CDR3 comprises 13 residues. Trimming shortened V by 5 bases and J by 7 bases, and 12 bases separated the two germline ends. CDR3 nucleotide sequence: TGTGCCAGCAGTCAAGGGACACTCCAGCCCCAGCATTTT. Translation gives CASSQGTLQPQHF.

The chain employs TRBV2 and TRBJ1-1; D is uncertain. Germline V CDR1 and CDR2: SNHLY, FYNNEI. Trimming shortened V by 9 bases and J by 0 bases, and 23 bases separated the two germline ends. CDR3 length equals 17 residues. The CDR3 is CARSSGFASSMNTEAFF. The CDR3 DNA sequence: TGTGCCAGGTCTTCGGGCTTTGCTAGCTCCATGAACACTGAAGCTTTCTTT.

This clonotype has only a few counts. The chain employs TRBV20-1 and TRBJ1-4, with D possibly being TRBD1 (5 bases). From germline, CDR1 is DFQATT and CDR2 SNEGSKA (reference sequence). The CDR3 loop spans 14 amino acids. V lost 4 bases and J lost 4, with 13 bases in between. The CDR3 is CSATPSGLNEKLFF. CDR3 DNA sequence: TGCAGTGCTACTCCATCGGGACTTAATGAAAAACTGTTTTTT.

The genes are TRBV12-3 or TRBV12-4 and TRBJ1-1, with D perhaps matching TRBD1 (5 bases). With 7 bases removed from V and 1 base from J, the gap between germline ends came to 10 bases. This CDR3 is built from 13 residues. The CDR3 region is CASMGLPNTEAFF. The CDR3 DNA follows: TGTGCCAGCATGGGACTACCGAACACTGAAGCTTTCTTT.

The rearrangement links TRBV20-1 to TRBJ2-2, with D unresolved. The CDR3 has 13 amino acids. Trimming pared 0 bases from V and 6 bases from J, leaving 8 bases between. The germline CDR1 and CDR2 sequences are DFQATT and SNEGSKA (reference sequence). The CDR3 here is CSAREGRAGELFF. CDR3 DNA: TGCAGTGCTAGAGAAGGGCGCGCCGGGGAGCTGTTTTTT.

This clonotype was picked up a small number of times. V usage is TRBV29-1 and J usage is TRBJ1-1, with 7 bases fitting TRBD1. The germline V gene encodes CDR1 SQVTM and CDR2 ANQGSEA. The CDR3 length is 10 residues. V shed 7 bases, J shed 8 bases, and the junction held 4 bases outside the gene matches. The CDR3 region has the DNA TGCAGCGCCGGACAGGAGGAAGCTTTCTTT. This translates into CSAGQEEAFF.

The chain is built from TRBV7-3 and TRBJ2-1; either TRBD1 or TRBD2 may supply D (5 bases each). Between the trimmed V and J ends, which lost 8 bases and 7 bases, there was a span of 18 bases. CDR1 SGHTA and CDR2 FQGTGA come from the germline V gene. The CDR3 has 14 amino acids. The DNA of the CDR3 is TGTGCCAGCGGCAAATCCGGGACGTCGAATGAGCAGTTCTTC. It encodes CASGKSGTSNEQFF.

CDR3 region: CASSPSGTAKRTEAFF. The CDR3 DNA reads as TGTGCCAGCAGCCCGTCCGGGACAGCAAAAAGGACTGAAGCTTTCTTT. The genes are TRBV12-3 or TRBV12-4 and TRBJ1-1; 7 positions match TRBD1. Trimming cost V 6 bases and J 5 bases; bases outside gene matches: 15. The CDR3 has 16 residues.

This sequence joins TRBV5-1 and TRBJ1-4; no reliable D call. Germline assignment: CDR1 SGHRS and CDR2 YFSETQ. This CDR3 has 15 residues. V was trimmed by 4 bases and J by 4 bases, leaving 14 bases between them. The CDR3 DNA follows: TGCGCCAGCAGCAGCAGTCGGCAGATTAATGAAAAACTGTTTTTT. Translation gives CASSSSRQINEKLFF.

Details on this clonotype: A much larger clone lies one base from this, so it may be a read error. V is TRBV29-1 and J is TRBJ2-1; D is unresolved. Germline-derived CDR1 and CDR2 are SQVTM and ANQGSEA. The CDR3 runs 11 residues. V was shortened by 1 base and J by 13 bases, with 11 bases between the two germline ends. CDR3 sequence reads: CSVEVSETQFF. The CDR3 region has the DNA TGCAGCGTTGAAGTGTCGGAGACCCAGTTCTTC.

This chain connects TRBV12-3 or TRBV12-4 to TRBJ1-2; tentative D call: TRBD1 (5 bases). Deletions cut 3 bases from V and 4 bases from J, with 12 bases between. The CDR3 consists of 14 residues. The CDR3 nucleotides read TGTGCCAGCAGTTTTGGGGGTCAGACCTATGGCTACACCTTC. Its translation: CASSFGGQTYGYTF.

The chain uses TRBV6-5 and TRBJ2-3, with TRBD1 as a possible D gene (6 bases). This CDR3 has 17 amino acids. Between the trimmed V and J ends, which lost 2 bases and 2 bases, there was a span of 17 bases. The germline gives CDR1 MNHEY, CDR2 SVGAGI. This chain's CDR3 is CASSYEGVYGPTDTQYF. The CDR3 DNA follows: TGTGCCAGCAGTTACGAGGGGGTCTACGGCCCCACAGATACGCAGTATTTT.

This clonotype was observed a handful of times. This chain joins TRBV18 and TRBJ2-7, with 15 bases matching TRBD2. Germline assignment: CDR1 KGHSH and CDR2 LQKENI. V lost 6 bases, J lost 1 base, and 7 bases stayed unmatched. The CDR3 has 17 residues. The CDR3, as DNA: TGTGCCAGCTCTTCGGGACTAGCGGGGGGAAGTTCCTACGAGCAGTACTTC. It is translated as CASSSGLAGGSSYEQYF.

This sequence joins TRBV29-1 and TRBJ2-7, with D perhaps given as TRBD1 or TRBD2 (7 bases each). The J call is in doubt because the DNA end fits TRBJ2-5 better. The length of the CDR3 is 13 residues. CDR1 and CDR2 from the germline V gene are SQVTM and ANQGSEA. CDR3 in DNA: TGCAGCGTTGCGCAGGGGGGGGATGAGACCCAGTACTTC. Translation: CSVAQGGDETQYF.

This chain connects TRBV12-3 or TRBV12-4 to TRBJ2-5, with D perhaps matching TRBD2 (6 bases). The CDR3 is made up of 14 amino acids. V dropped 5 bases and J dropped 2 bases, with 12 bases sitting between them. The CDR3 here is CASSHSGTQETQYF. CDR3 DNA sequence: TGTGCCAGCAGTCACTCCGGGACTCAAGAGACCCAGTACTTC.

This chain joins TRBV18 and TRBJ1-2; perhaps TRBD1 as D (6 bases). Trimming shortened V by 2 bases and J by 1 base, and 11 bases separated the two germline ends. The CDR3 contains 15 residues. Germline CDR1 KGHSH, CDR2 LQKENI. CDR3 sequence (DNA): TGTGCCAGCTCACCAAGCGGACAGCTTAACTATGGCTACACCTTC. Protein sequence: CASSPSGQLNYGYTF.

As regards this clonotype: The junction departs from the called germline gene at one end, perhaps through a read error. The genes are TRBV4-1 and TRBJ1-2; a possible D gene is TRBD1 (5 bases). Germline loops: CDR1 MGHRA, CDR2 YSYEKL. CDR3 size: 15 residues. The CDR3 DNA reads TGCGCCAACAGCCAAGCTGGGGCGCGTATCTATGGTTACACCTTC. It yields the protein CANSQAGARIYGYTF.

This clonotype turned up a few times. This chain joins TRBV7-2 and TRBJ2-1; 8 bases map to TRBD2. The CDR3 length is 15 residues. V gave up 5 bases and J gave up 8 bases; unmatched junction bases: 11. The V gene's germline CDR1 is SGHTA and CDR2 FQGNSA. This CDR3 reads CASSPEGLVSYEQFF. In DNA form, the CDR3 reads TGTGCCAGCAGCCCTGAGGGACTAGTATCGTATGAGCAGTTCTTC.

This clonotype was seen only a few times. The rearrangement uses TRBV12-3 or TRBV12-4 and TRBJ2-1, with D hard to call. The CDR3 totals 11 residues. Trimming shortened V by 7 bases and J by 9 bases, and 10 bases separated the two germline ends. Here the CDR3 DNA reads TGTGCCAGCACTTCCTGGGCTGAGCAGTTCTTC. Its protein is CASTSWAEQFF.

This clonotype was counted a single time. A much larger clonotype is one base distant, so this may be a read error. The chain has TRBV12-5 and TRBJ2-1; 11 nucleotides align to TRBD1. From germline, CDR1 is LGHNT and CDR2 FRNRAP. The CDR3 runs to 18 residues. The CDR3: CASQRDRGSTSSHNEQFF. The CDR3 DNA reads as TGTGCTAGCCAACGGGACAGGGGGTCGACGAGCTCCCACAATGAGCAGTTCTTC.

There are a few counts of this clonotype. The rearrangement joins TRBV20-1 to TRBJ1-2; no firm D call. Germline V lookup: CDR1 DFQATT, CDR2 SNEGSKA (reference sequence). The CDR3 extends over 12 amino acids. V shed 3 bases and J shed 8 bases, with 13 bases lying between them. CDR3 bases: TGCAGTGCTAGCCGACAACTCGCAGGCTACACCTTC. Its protein is CSASRQLAGYTF.

This chain uses TRBV7-2 with TRBJ1-4; 8 nucleotides agree with TRBD1. The junction had 12 bases not matched to a gene; V was cut back by 4 bases and J by 8 bases. CDR1 is SGHTA and CDR2 is FQGNSA in the germline V gene. The CDR3 totals 16 residues. DNA for the CDR3: TGTGCCAGCAGCTCCCGGTCGCACAGGGGGGGAGAAAAACTGTTTTTT. Amino acid sequence: CASSSRSHRGGEKLFF.

DNA for the CDR3: TGCAGTGCTGATAACTTCGGGACCCGTCCCCTCTCCTACAATGAGCAGTACTTC. Residues: CSADNFGTRPLSYNEQYF. This chain links TRBV20-1 with TRBJ2-7; D is perhaps TRBD1 or TRBD2 (5 bases each). CDR1 is DFQATT and CDR2 is SNEGSKA in the germline V gene (reference sequence). Trimming removed 5 bases at V and 7 bases at J, with 33 bases between. The CDR3 loop spans 18 amino acids.

The chain combines TRBV7-2 with TRBJ2-1; 11 nucleotides align to TRBD2. This CDR3 contains 17 residues. The V segment lost 6 bases and the J segment 0 bases; nucleotides outside the gene matches: 7. Germline loops: CDR1 SGHTA, CDR2 FQGNSA. CDR3 DNA sequence: TGTGCCAGCAGTTCTACTAGCGGGGGCCTCTCCTACAATGAGCAGTTCTTC. Protein: CASSSTSGGLSYNEQFF.

This clonotype has only a few counts. The chain has TRBV28 and TRBJ2-7; 8 nucleotides agree with TRBD1. This CDR3 has 14 amino acids. The V and J ends lost 2 bases and 4 bases, in that order; junction bases with no gene match: 4. The germline CDR1 and CDR2 sequences are MDHEN and SYDVKM. The chain's CDR3 is CASSLRQGRYEQYF. CDR3 coding DNA: TGTGCCAGCAGTTTAAGACAGGGGAGGTACGAGCAGTACTTC.